This is a list of T cell receptor beta chains from one sample in a study of long-term antiretroviral therapy in people with HIV. Clones were read by immunoSEQ multiplex PCR, and TCRdb kept only the in-frame ones, dropping some. In the table there are under 10,000 clones, 80% to 90% of which are singletons. The sample was unsorted PBMCs, taken 0.7 years after starting antiretroviral therapy. Receptor source: a middle-aged man with HIV. CDR3s leave out the opening cysteine and the closing phenylalanine or tryptophan.

j_call | v_call | cdr3_aa
TRBJ2-7 | TRBV29-1 | SVNIGSYEQY
TRBJ1-5 | TRBV7-8 | ASSPTTRGNSNQPQH
TRBJ2-7 | TRBV25-1 | ATLGQTYEQY
TRBJ1-1 | TRBV28 | ASTLGGVNTEAF
TRBJ1-4 | TRBV6-1 | ASSETGGTNEKLF
TRBJ1-1 | TRBV7-9 | ASSLVQNTEAF
TRBJ1-2 | TRBV5-1 | ASSSGQPGGNGYT
TRBJ2-3 | TRBV6-6 | ASRQLSLTDTQY
TRBJ2-2 | TRBV7-3 | ASSPGGSVTGELF
TRBJ2-3 | TRBV27 | ASSLKAGQSTDTQY
TRBJ2-7 | TRBV7-3 | ASSQGPGGYEQY
TRBJ2-2 | TRBV7-9 | ASSPGWAGELF
TRBJ1-1 | TRBV6-5 | ASSKQGQVSEAF
TRBJ2-3 | TRBV30 | AWSVPPFTDTQY
TRBJ1-3 | TRBV5-1 | ASSKIGGDSGNTIY
TRBJ1-1 | TRBV27 | ASSLSQPGREAF
TRBJ2-7 | TRBV19 | ASSFPGRRRYEQY
TRBJ1-5 | TRBV9 | ASSPRGVSNQPQH
TRBJ2-7 | TRBV7-9 | ASSPQGSSHEQY
TRBJ2-1 | TRBV30 | AWSVTAYNEQF
TRBJ2-2 | TRBV6-4 | ASSDAENTGELF
TRBJ1-3 | TRBV27 | ASSTRQGRLSGNTIY
TRBJ1-4 | TRBV4-2 | ASSQEVSRGEVKLF
TRBJ1-1 | TRBV27 | ASSSWSRDTEAF
TRBJ2-5 | TRBV30 | AWSGGWLGETQY
TRBJ1-1 | TRBV9 | ASSAAGNTEAF
TRBJ1-2 | TRBV30 | AWSLQGASYGYT
TRBJ2-7 | TRBV29-1 | SVASSYEQY
TRBJ2-3 | TRBV7-6 | ASRRTSGRVIDTQY